This T cell receptor (beta chain) was captured in a study of shared clonotypes between healthy human individuals. Study background: Ranging from 18 to 49 in age, donors were two women and three men.

The V end lost 6 bases, the J end lost 0 bases, and 13 bases lay between the germline ends. The CDR3 is 15 amino acids. Germline V gene data show CDR1 as MNHEY and CDR2 as SMNVEV (reference sequence). Clones were sequenced by immunoSEQ multiplex PCR, and TCRdb holds only the in-frame ones, with some missing. Of 500,000 to 650,000 clones listed, roughly four fifths are singletons. This clone was observed once. The sequencing sample was made of PBMCs. The clonotype was recovered from a woman between 40 and 50 years old in good health. Some clones in this sample may be carry-over from other donors' samples. This chain uses TRBV27 with TRBJ2-3; a possible D gene is TRBD1 (6 bases). As DNA, the CDR3 is TGTGCCAGCAGCCAGACAGGAGCTAGCACAGATACGCAGTATTTT. This gives the protein CASSQTGASTDTQYF.